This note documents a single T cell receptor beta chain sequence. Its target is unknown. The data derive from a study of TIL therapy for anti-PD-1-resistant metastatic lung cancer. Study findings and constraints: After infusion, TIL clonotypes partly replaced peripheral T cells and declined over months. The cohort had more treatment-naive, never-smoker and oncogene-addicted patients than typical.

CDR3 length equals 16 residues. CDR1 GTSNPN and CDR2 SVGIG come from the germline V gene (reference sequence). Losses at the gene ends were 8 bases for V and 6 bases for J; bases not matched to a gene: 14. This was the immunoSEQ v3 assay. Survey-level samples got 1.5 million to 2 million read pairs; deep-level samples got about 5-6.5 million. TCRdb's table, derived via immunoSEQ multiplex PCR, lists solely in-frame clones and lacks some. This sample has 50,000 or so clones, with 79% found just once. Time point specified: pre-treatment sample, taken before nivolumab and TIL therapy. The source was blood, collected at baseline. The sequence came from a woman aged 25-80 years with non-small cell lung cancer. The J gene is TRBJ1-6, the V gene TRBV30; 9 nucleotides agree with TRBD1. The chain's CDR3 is CAGTGTGSWSNSPLHF. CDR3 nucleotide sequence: TGTGCCGGAACCGGGACAGGGAGTTGGAGTAATTCACCCCTCCACTTT.